The 3 T cell receptor beta chains reported below all come from one sample, sequenced in a study of CD8+CD57+ T cells in acquired aplastic anemia. Sequencing was done on patients that had shown CD8+CD57+ cell expansion by flow cytometry. It was genomic DNA that served as the template for profiling TCR beta VDJ and CDR3. MiXCR, run by TCRdb on the reads, gives a single entry per CDR3 protein. The sample has approximately 300,000 distinct CDR3 sequences, 45% to 65% seen once. Sequenced input: sorted CD4+, CD8+, or CD8+CD57+ T cells (not recorded which) from PBMCs. Receptors were obtained from a human donor with aplastic anemia.

The genes are TRBV12-3 or TRBV12-4 and TRBJ1-1; TRBD1 aligns across 12 bases. The J segment lost 7 bases and the V segment lost 5 bases, leaving 5 bases of the junction unmatched. The CDR3 is made up of 14 amino acids. In DNA, the CDR3 is TGTGCCAGCAGTCGGGGACAGGGGGCCGATGAAGCTTTCTTT. It codes for CASSRGQGADEAFF.

The DNA for the CDR3 is TGTGCCAGCAGCTTATTAGCGGGGGGGCGAACAGATACGCAGTATTTT. This encodes CASSLLAGGRTDTQYF. The chain carries TRBV7-3 and TRBJ2-3; TRBD2 matches 11 bases. CDR3 length: 16 residues. V lost 2 bases, J lost 3 bases, and 4 bases stayed unmatched. Germline V gives CDR1 SGHTA, CDR2 FQGTGA.

This CDR3 is CASSLAGDTIYF. As DNA, the CDR3 is TGTGCCAGCAGCTTAGCGGGGGACACCATATATTTT. The genes are TRBV7-6 and TRBJ2-3, with D maybe TRBD1 (5 bases). The J call is doubtful: the DNA matches TRBJ1-3 better. This CDR3 spans 12 amino acids. In germline, CDR1 is SGHVS, CDR2 FNYEAQ.